The next 27 T cell receptor beta chains were all read from a single sample in a study of shared clonotypes between healthy human individuals. The table came from immunoSEQ multiplex PCR; TCRdb's copy has only in-frame clones and leaves some out. The sample has a few hundred thousand clones, around 97% seen once. Sample: naive CD4+ T cells sorted from blood. Subset noted: CD45RA+ positively selected. The receptors derive from a woman aged 25 to 39 in good health.

The V call is TRBV18, the J call TRBJ2-1; D gene unclear. This CDR3 is 14 amino acids long. From germline, CDR1 is KGHSH and CDR2 LQKENI. Trimming removed 5 bases at V and 10 bases at J, with 18 bases between. In nucleotides, the CDR3 is TGTGCCAGCTCAACCGGGCCGGATCTCAAGGAGCAGTTCTTC. This translates into CASSTGPDLKEQFF.

The chain joins TRBV6-5 to TRBJ2-2; D is unclear. Trimming took off 7 bases at V and 1 base at J, with 7 bases between the two ends. The CDR3 length is 13 residues. Germline loops: CDR1 MNHEY, CDR2 SVGAGI. CDR3 sequence (DNA): TGTGCCAGCAAGTTTCGGAACACCGGGGAGCTGTTTTTT. Translating gives CASKFRNTGELFF.

The chain links TRBV14 to TRBJ2-3, with D possibly matching TRBD2 (5 bases). The CDR3 covers 16 residues. Germline CDR1 is SGHDN and CDR2 is FVKESK. The ends were cut back, 2 bases at V and 2 bases at J, with 14 bases in the middle. The CDR3 sequence is CASSQSTRRATDTQYF. As DNA, the CDR3 is TGTGCCAGCAGCCAAAGTACAAGGCGGGCCACAGATACGCAGTATTTT.

This chain connects TRBV4-2 to TRBJ2-7; no definite D call. Trimming left V 0 bases short and J 5 bases short, with 20 bases between. Germline V gene lookup returns CDR1 LGHNA and CDR2 YNFKEQ. This CDR3 has 17 amino acids. The chain's CDR3 is CASSQDAERVRSDEQYF. The CDR3 DNA reads as TGTGCCAGCAGCCAAGATGCAGAGCGTGTCAGATCAGACGAGCAGTACTTC.

The genes are TRBV9 and TRBJ2-1; D is possibly TRBD2 (6 bases). Deletions cut 4 bases from V and 2 bases from J, with 13 bases between. Germline V lookup: CDR1 SGDLS, CDR2 YYNGEE. CDR3 length: 15 residues. The CDR3 is CASSLRDSTYNEQFF. The CDR3 coding sequence is TGTGCCAGCAGCCTTCGGGACTCGACCTACAATGAGCAGTTCTTC.

The gene calls are TRBV7-2 and TRBJ2-3; tentatively, D is TRBD1 or TRBD2 (5 bases each). The CDR3 has 15 amino acids. Trimming removed 3 bases from V and 4 bases from J, with 14 bases in between. Looked up from germline, CDR1 is SGHTA and CDR2 is FQGNSA. In DNA form, the CDR3 reads TGTGCCAGCAGCTTCAGGCCACTGGGGGCAGATACGCAGTATTTT. Translation gives CASSFRPLGADTQYF.

Here the CDR3 DNA reads TGTGCCAGCAGCACTAAGCAACCGCGGGGCGGAAGCTCCTACAATGAGCAGTTCTTC. This gives the protein CASSTKQPRGGSSYNEQFF. The genes are TRBV2 and TRBJ2-1; possible D gene TRBD2, 6 bases. The CDR3 is made up of 19 amino acids. V dropped 6 bases and J dropped 0 bases, with 24 bases sitting between them. In germline, CDR1 is SNHLY, CDR2 FYNNEI.

The rearrangement joins TRBV4-2 to TRBJ1-4, with 8 bases matching TRBD1. Germline values: CDR1 LGHNA, CDR2 YNFKEQ. Trimming cost V 4 bases and J 3 bases; bases outside gene matches: 4. CDR3 length: 15 amino acids. The CDR3: CASSPGQGPNEKLFF. The CDR3 coding sequence is TGTGCCAGCAGCCCCGGACAGGGACCTAATGAAAAACTGTTTTTT.

The V and J genes are TRBV5-1 and TRBJ2-1; 8 nucleotides line up with TRBD2. Germline V gene lookup returns CDR1 SGHRS and CDR2 YFSETQ. The CDR3 loop spans 15 amino acids. With 4 bases clipped from V and 6 bases from J, the junction kept 9 bases outside the gene matches. The CDR3 protein is CASSLNSGTSNEQFF. CDR3 bases: TGCGCCAGCAGCCTTAATAGCGGGACTAGCAATGAGCAGTTCTTC.

The CDR3 loop reads CASSESGLDTQYF. CDR3 sequence (DNA): TGTGCCAGCAGTGAGTCGGGACTAGATACGCAGTATTTT. This chain uses TRBV28 with TRBJ2-3; TRBD2 might be the D (6 bases). The germline CDR1 and CDR2 sequences are MDHEN and SYDVKM. There are 13 residues in the CDR3. V lost 5 bases and J lost 5, with 11 bases in between.

This chain connects TRBV6-5 to TRBJ2-7; a possible D gene is TRBD1 (6 bases). The CDR3 consists of 14 residues. The germline V gene encodes CDR1 MNHEY and CDR2 SVGAGI. V shed 7 bases and J shed 3 bases, with 16 bases lying between them. The CDR3 protein is CASIRDTSLYEQYF. The CDR3 DNA reads as TGTGCCAGCATTAGGGACACGTCCCTCTACGAGCAGTACTTC.

CDR3 sequence reads: CASSLMGGNEQFF. The CDR3 DNA reads as TGTGCCAGCAGCTTGATGGGGGGAAATGAGCAGTTCTTC. The V call is TRBV5-6, the J call TRBJ2-1; D possibly corresponds to TRBD2 (6 bases). The CDR3 loop spans 13 amino acids. V lost 1 base to trimming and J lost 7 bases, with 9 bases between them. CDR1 and CDR2 (germline): SGHDT, YYEEEE.

The chain employs TRBV28 and TRBJ1-4; TRBD1 aligns across 8 bases. Germline V gene data show CDR1 as MDHEN and CDR2 as SYDVKM. The CDR3 loop spans 17 amino acids. Losses at the gene ends were 2 bases for V and 4 bases for J; bases not matched to a gene: 9. The CDR3 loop reads CASSLAGPGQDNEKLFF. The DNA for the CDR3 is TGTGCCAGCAGTTTAGCAGGACCGGGACAGGATAATGAAAAACTGTTTTTT.

This rearrangement joins TRBV9 to TRBJ1-1; no firm D call. The CDR3 totals 16 residues. Trimming took off 1 base at V and 0 bases at J, with 13 bases between the two ends. CDR1 and CDR2 from the germline V gene are SGDLS and YYNGEE. CDR3 sequence reads: CASSVRPIVLNTEAFF. The CDR3 region has the DNA TGTGCCAGCAGCGTACGACCCATTGTTCTGAACACTGAAGCTTTCTTT.

The chain has TRBV9 and TRBJ2-3, with D perhaps TRBD1 (6 bases). The length of the CDR3 is 16 residues. Germline loops: CDR1 SGDLS, CDR2 YYNGEE. V lost 3 bases to trimming and J lost 0 bases, with 14 bases between them. CDR3 DNA sequence: TGTGCCAGCAGCGCCGGGCCCGGACAGAGCACAGATACGCAGTATTTT. It codes for CASSAGPGQSTDTQYF.

This rearrangement joins TRBV7-9 to TRBJ2-3; D is unresolved. The germline CDR1 and CDR2 sequences are SEHNR and FQNEAQ (reference sequence). V dropped 5 bases and J dropped 2 bases, with 8 bases sitting between them. This CDR3 has 13 amino acids. In DNA form, the CDR3 reads TGTGCCAGCAGCCCCACCCCCACAGATACGCAGTATTTT. It specifies CASSPTPTDTQYF.

The chain employs TRBV28 and TRBJ1-2, with 8 nucleotides matching TRBD1. This CDR3 is 14 amino acids long. V shed 4 bases, J shed 2 bases, and the junction held 3 bases outside the gene matches. Germline V gene lookup returns CDR1 MDHEN and CDR2 SYDVKM. CDR3 sequence: CASSSDRENYGYTF. The CDR3, as DNA: TGTGCCAGCAGTTCGGACAGGGAAAACTATGGCTACACCTTC.

The chain recombines TRBV5-1 with TRBJ1-3, with D possibly matching TRBD1 (5 bases). Germline CDR1 reads SGHRS; CDR2 reads YFSETQ. V shed 4 bases and J shed 4 bases, with 9 bases lying between them. CDR3 size: 13 residues. The CDR3 region is CASSQGGGNTIYF. The CDR3 DNA is TGCGCCAGCAGCCAGGGTGGAGGAAACACCATATATTTT.

The chain's CDR3 is CASSLAGDETQYF. The CDR3 DNA is TGCGCCAGCAGCTTGGCGGGAGATGAGACCCAGTACTTC. The rearrangement uses TRBV5-1 and TRBJ2-5; D is perhaps TRBD2 (6 bases). Trimming took off 0 bases at V and 5 bases at J, with 8 bases between the two ends. The germline gives CDR1 SGHRS, CDR2 YFSETQ. The CDR3 runs 13 residues.

This chain connects TRBV10-3 to TRBJ2-5, with a possible D match to TRBD1 (5 bases). Between the trimmed V and J ends, which lost 5 bases and 5 bases, there was a span of 12 bases. The CDR3 is 13 amino acids. Per the germline V gene, CDR1 is ENHRY and CDR2 is SYGVKD. Here the CDR3 reads CAISRGSLETQYF. In DNA, the CDR3 is TGTGCCATCAGTAGGGGTAGCTTGGAGACCCAGTACTTC.

This clone has just one count. This sequence joins TRBV4-2 and TRBJ2-1; 9 bases agree with TRBD2. V lost 4 bases and J lost 9; bases outside the gene matches: 7. CDR1 is LGHNA, CDR2 YNFKEQ, per germline. The CDR3 runs to 14 residues. CDR3 DNA sequence: TGTGCCAGCAGCCCGGGCGGGAGGGCCGGTGAGCAGTTCTTC. Translated, it gives CASSPGGRAGEQFF.

The chain recombines TRBV28 with TRBJ2-1; D is undetermined. Germline values: CDR1 MDHEN, CDR2 SYDVKM. The CDR3 loop spans 12 amino acids. V was trimmed by 8 bases and J by 5 bases, leaving 10 bases between them. CDR3 loop: CASRLEDNEQFF. CDR3 nucleotides: TGTGCCAGCCGGTTAGAGGACAATGAGCAGTTCTTC.

V gene TRBV2 combines with J gene TRBJ1-1; TRBD1 aligns across 8 bases. Germline V gene data show CDR1 as SNHLY and CDR2 as FYNNEI. Losses at the gene ends were 7 bases for V and 6 bases for J; bases not matched to a gene: 10. This CDR3 has 14 residues. CDR3 residues: CASTADREWAEAFF. Here the CDR3 DNA reads TGTGCCAGCACCGCGGACAGGGAGTGGGCTGAAGCTTTCTTT.

The V call is TRBV21-1, the J call TRBJ2-3; the DNA was not compared with TRBD1, the D call given in the table. TRBV21-1 has pseudogene status. The CDR3 contains 17 residues. CDR3 DNA sequence: TGTGCCAGCAGCAAAGAACGAGGGCGACAGGGGGGCGTTGTGCAGTATTTT. Protein product: CASSKERGRQGGVVQYF.

CDR3 in DNA: TGTGCCAGCAGCTTATCCCTACCACTAGCACAAGAGACCCAGTACTTC. Translation gives CASSLSLPLAQETQYF. The chain combines TRBV7-9 with TRBJ2-5; the D gene is possibly TRBD2 (6 bases). The CDR3 consists of 16 residues. Germline V gene sequence: CDR1 SEHNR, CDR2 FQNEAQ (reference sequence). V was pared by 2 bases and J by 2 bases, with 15 bases between.

Points on this clone: In the same sample, other DNA sequences code for this CDR3. The chain recombines TRBV5-1 with TRBJ2-3, with D possibly being TRBD1 or TRBD2 (5 bases each). The CDR3 spans 15 residues. Per the germline V gene, CDR1 is SGHRS and CDR2 is YFSETQ. V was cut by 0 bases and J by 1 base, with 9 bases left in between. The CDR3 sequence is CASSLGLGGTDTQYF. DNA of the CDR3: TGCGCCAGCAGCTTGGGACTGGGGGGCACAGATACGCAGTATTTT.

The genes are TRBV2 and TRBJ1-4, with D unclear. This CDR3 spans 15 amino acids. The V gene lost 3 bases and the J gene lost 7 bases, with 15 bases spanning the gap. In germline, CDR1 is SNHLY, CDR2 FYNNEI. The CDR3 DNA reads TGTGCCAGCAGTGACCTCGGAGCCCGGGGTGAAAAACTGTTTTTT. Protein sequence: CASSDLGARGEKLFF.